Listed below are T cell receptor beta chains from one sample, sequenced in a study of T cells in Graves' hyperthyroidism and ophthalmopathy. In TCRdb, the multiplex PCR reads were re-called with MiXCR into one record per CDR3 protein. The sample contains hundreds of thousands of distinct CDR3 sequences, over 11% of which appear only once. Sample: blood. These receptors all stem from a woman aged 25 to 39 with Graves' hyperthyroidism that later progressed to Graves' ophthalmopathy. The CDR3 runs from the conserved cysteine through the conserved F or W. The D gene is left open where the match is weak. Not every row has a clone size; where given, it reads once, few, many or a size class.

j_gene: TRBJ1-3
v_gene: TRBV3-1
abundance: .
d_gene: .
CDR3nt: TGTGCCAGCAGCTTTACAGAGCTCTCTGGAAACACCATATATTTT
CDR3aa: CASSFTELSGNTIYF

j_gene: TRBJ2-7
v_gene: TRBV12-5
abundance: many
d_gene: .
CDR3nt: TGTGCTAGTGGTTTGGGGGTGGGGGACTACGAGCAGTACTTC
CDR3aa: CASGLGVGDYEQYF

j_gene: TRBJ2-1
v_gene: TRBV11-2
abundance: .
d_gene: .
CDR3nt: TGTGCCAGCAGCTTAGAGGGGGCGCGTGGCAATGAGCAGTTCTTC
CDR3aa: CASSLEGARGNEQFF

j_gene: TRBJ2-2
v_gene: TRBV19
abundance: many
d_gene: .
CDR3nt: TGTGCCAGTAGTATCGTAAACACCGGGGAGCTGTTTTTT
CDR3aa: CASSIVNTGELFF

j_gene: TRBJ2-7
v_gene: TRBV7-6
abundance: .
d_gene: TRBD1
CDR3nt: TGTGCCAGCAGCTTGTCCGGGACAGGGGATAGAGAGCAGTACTTC
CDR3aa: CASSLSGTGDREQYF

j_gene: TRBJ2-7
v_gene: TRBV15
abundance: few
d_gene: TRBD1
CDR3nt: TGTGCCACCAGCAGAGATGAGGTAGCAGGGGGCTATTTGGGCGAGCAGTACTTC
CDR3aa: CATSRDEVAGGYLGEQYF

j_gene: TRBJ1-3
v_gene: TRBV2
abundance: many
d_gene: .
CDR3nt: TGTGCCAGCAGTGGAACGACAGCCTCTGGAAACACCATATATTTT
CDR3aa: CASSGTTASGNTIYF

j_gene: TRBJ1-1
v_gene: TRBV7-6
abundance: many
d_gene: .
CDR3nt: TGTGCCAGCAGCTTAGAATTTTTGGACACAGACACTGAAGCTTTCTTT
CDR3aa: CASSLEFLDTDTEAFF

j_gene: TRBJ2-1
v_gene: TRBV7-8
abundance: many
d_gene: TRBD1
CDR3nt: TGTGCCAGCAGCACGGGACAGGGGCTAAATGAGCAGTTCTTC
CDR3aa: CASSTGQGLNEQFF

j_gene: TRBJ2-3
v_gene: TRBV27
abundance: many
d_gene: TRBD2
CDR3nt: TGTGCCAGCAGTCCTCGGACTAGCAACACAGATACGCAGTATTTT
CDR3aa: CASSPRTSNTDTQYF

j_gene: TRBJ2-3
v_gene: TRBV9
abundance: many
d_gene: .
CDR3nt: TGTGCCAGCAGCCCCCGTGGCGGAAGCACAGATACGCAGTATTTT
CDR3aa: CASSPRGGSTDTQYF

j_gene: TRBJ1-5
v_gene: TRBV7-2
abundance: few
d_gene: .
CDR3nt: TGTGCCAGCAGCTCGGTGGGGGGTTTAAGCAATCAGCCCCAGCATTTT
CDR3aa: CASSSVGGLSNQPQHF

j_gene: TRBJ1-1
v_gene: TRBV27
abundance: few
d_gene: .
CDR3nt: TGTGCCAGCAGTTCCCCGGCAGAGGGCCTAACTGAAGCTTTCTTT
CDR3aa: CASSSPAEGLTEAFF

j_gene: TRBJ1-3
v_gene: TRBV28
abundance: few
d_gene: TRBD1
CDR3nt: TGTGCCAGCAGTCTGGGGACAGCCTCTGGAAACACCATATATTTT
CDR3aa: CASSLGTASGNTIYF

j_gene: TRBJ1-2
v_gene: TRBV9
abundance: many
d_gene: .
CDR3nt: TGTGCCAGCAGCCTTTCATCGTATGGCTACACCTTC
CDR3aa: CASSLSSYGYTF

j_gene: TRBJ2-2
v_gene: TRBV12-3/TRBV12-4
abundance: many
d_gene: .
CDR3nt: TGTGCCAGCAGTCCCAGGGATGCTATCGCCACCGGGGAGCTGTTTTTT
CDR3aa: CASSPRDAIATGELFF

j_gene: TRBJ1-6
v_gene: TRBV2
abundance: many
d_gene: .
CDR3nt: TGTGCCAGCGTGAGCTGGATGGTCAATTCACCCCTCCACTTT
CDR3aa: CASVSWMVNSPLHF

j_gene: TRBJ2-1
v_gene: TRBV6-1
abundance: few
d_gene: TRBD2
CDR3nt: TGTGCCAGCAGTTTTAGCGGGAGTTATTACAATGAGCAGTTCTTC
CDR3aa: CASSFSGSYYNEQFF

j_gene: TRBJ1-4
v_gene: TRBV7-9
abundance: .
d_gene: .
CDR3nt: TGTGCCAGCAGCTTGGACAGCGCTAATGAAAAACTGTTTTTT
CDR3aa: CASSLDSANEKLFF

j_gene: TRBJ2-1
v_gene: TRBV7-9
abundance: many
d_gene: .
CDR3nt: TGTGCCAGCAGCTTAGCACTCCTAAGGAATGAGCAGTTCTTC
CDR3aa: CASSLALLRNEQFF

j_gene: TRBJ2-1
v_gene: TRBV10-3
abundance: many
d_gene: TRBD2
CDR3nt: TGTGCCATCAGTGCTGCGGGAGGGCCTCAGTTCTTC
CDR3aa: CAISAAGGPQFF

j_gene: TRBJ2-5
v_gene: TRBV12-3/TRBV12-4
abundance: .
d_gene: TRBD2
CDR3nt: TGTGCCAGCAGAGGTGGGGGGGTTCAGTACTTC
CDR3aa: CASRGGGVQYF

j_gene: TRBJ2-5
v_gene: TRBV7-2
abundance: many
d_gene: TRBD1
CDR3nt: TGTGCCAGCAGCCGACAGGGGGCCCCACAAGAGACCCAGTACTTC
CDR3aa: CASSRQGAPQETQYF

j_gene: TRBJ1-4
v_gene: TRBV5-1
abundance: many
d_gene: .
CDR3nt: TGCGCCAGCAGCTTGAAGGTCCCCACAGGTTCGACTAATGAAAAACTGTTTTTT
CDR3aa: CASSLKVPTGSTNEKLFF

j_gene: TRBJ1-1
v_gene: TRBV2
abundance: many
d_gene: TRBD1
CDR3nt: TGTGCCAGCAGTTCGGACAGGGGGTATACTGAAGCTTTCTTT
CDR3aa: CASSSDRGYTEAFF

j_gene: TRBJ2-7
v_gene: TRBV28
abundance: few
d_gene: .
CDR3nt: TGTGCCAGCAGTGTCGGGCAGGATCCCTACGAGCAGTACTTC
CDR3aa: CASSVGQDPYEQYF

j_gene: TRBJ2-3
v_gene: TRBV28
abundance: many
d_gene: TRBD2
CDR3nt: TGTGCCAGCAGTTTCTGGACTCTCGGGACTAGCGGGAGGGATTGGGGAGATACGCAGTATTTT
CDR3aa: CASSFWTLGTSGRDWGDTQYF

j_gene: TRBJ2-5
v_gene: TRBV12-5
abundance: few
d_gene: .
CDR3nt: TGTGCTAGTGGTTCCGGGAGTGAGGGTTCGGAGACCCAGTACTTC
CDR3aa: CASGSGSEGSETQYF

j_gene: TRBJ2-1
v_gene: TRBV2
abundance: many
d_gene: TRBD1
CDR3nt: TGTGCCACCCACGAGGGGGCCGGGACCAATGAGCAGTTCTTC
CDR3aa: CATHEGAGTNEQFF

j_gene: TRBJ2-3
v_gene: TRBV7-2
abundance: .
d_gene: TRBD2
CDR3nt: TGTGCCAGCAGCTTCTTCCGGACTAGCGGGAGGGCATCAGATACGCAGTATTTT
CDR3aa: CASSFFRTSGRASDTQYF

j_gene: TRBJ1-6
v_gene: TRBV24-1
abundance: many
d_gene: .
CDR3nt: TGTGCCACCAGTTTGGGGGTTAATTCACCCCTCCACTTT
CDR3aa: CATSLGVNSPLHF